This T cell receptor beta chain was sequenced during a study of beta chain features in type 1 diabetes. As for the study in general: Cell yields, gender and age were comparable in patients and healthy donors. The study's findings and limits: Patients showed naive, central memory and Treg TCRB repertoires that appeared more similar than those of healthy donors.

Reverse transcribing all isolated RNA meant expressed TCRB transcripts were sequenced. Measured with immunoSEQ multiplex PCR; TCRdb has only the in-frame clones, and not every one. The data show tens of thousands of clones, with under 35% seen just once and approximately 0.45% held by the top ten. Of note for this clone: Antigen specificity is unknown.

This CDR3 region has 14 residues. Germline CDR1 is GTSNPN and CDR2 is SVGIG (reference sequence). V was pared by 5 bases and J by 5 bases, with 16 bases between. Only one heparinised blood draw was taken per donor, and its volume averaged around 110 mL. All of the sorted populations showed purity greater than 95%. This TCR derives from a young woman in good health. Sample: stem cell memory CD4+ T cells from blood. This chain joins TRBV30 and TRBJ1-5; possibly TRBD1 for D (5 bases). The CDR3 is CAWAFGHGHQPQHF. The CDR3 DNA follows: TGTGCCTGGGCATTTGGACACGGGCATCAGCCCCAGCATTTT.